This T cell receptor (beta chain) came from a study of T cell responses to AZD1222 COVID-19 vaccine. Germline values: CDR1 SGDLS, CDR2 YYNGEE. V gave up 0 bases and J gave up 4 bases, with 10 bases separating them. The CDR3 is 14 residues long. On this clone itself: Antigen: not known.

Sequenced by immunoSEQ multiplex PCR; TCRdb stores in-frame clones only, minus some. The data contain about 130,000 clones, approximately 90% of them singletons. Findings of the study overall: Only five to seven individuals given AZD1222 were seropositive at baseline. When two AZD1222 doses had been given, Spike-specific TCR breadth and depth rose. Repertoire sampling happened only post peak T cell response. Donors were largely white British and mainly female; clonal diversity was possibly underestimated.

This receptor was identified in an adult in good health. The chain combines TRBV9 with TRBJ2-5; D perhaps matches TRBD2 (6 bases). Sequencing was performed on peripheral blood, taken on day 0 of AZD1222 vaccination. CDR3 region: CASSVDPSAETQYF. CDR3 DNA sequence: TGTGCCAGCAGCGTAGATCCTAGCGCAGAGACCCAGTACTTC.